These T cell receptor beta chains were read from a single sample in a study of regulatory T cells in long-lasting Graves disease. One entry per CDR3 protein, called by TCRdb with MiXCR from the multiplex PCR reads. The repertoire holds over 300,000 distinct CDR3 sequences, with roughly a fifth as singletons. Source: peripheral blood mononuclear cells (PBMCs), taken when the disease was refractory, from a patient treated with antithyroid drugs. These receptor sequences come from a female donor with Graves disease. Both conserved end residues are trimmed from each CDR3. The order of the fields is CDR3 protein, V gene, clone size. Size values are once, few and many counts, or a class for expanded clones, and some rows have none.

CDR3: ASRTTGGADYGYT; V: TRBV6-2/TRBV6-3; size: many
CDR3: ASSYFKLTSGSNLQY; V: TRBV6-5; size: many
CDR3: ASNRDRAETQY; V: TRBV5-1; size: .
CDR3: AIRTTEAPWAF; V: TRBV10-3; size: many
CDR3: ASGPGGLQEAQY; V: TRBV5-1; size: .
CDR3: ASSLVGTGRKAEAF; V: TRBV7-6; size: many
CDR3: ASSSRAEWLFSGREKRINEKLF; V: TRBV28; size: many
CDR3: AIQGLAGSYEQY; V: TRBV11-2; size: many
CDR3: ASSFHLRLAGGIETQY; V: TRBV12-3/TRBV12-4; size: many
CDR3: ASSISQGAVYGYT; V: TRBV19; size: few
CDR3: SVERTGSEQY; V: TRBV29-1; size: .
CDR3: ASSPLRGMIGELF; V: TRBV25-1; size: .
CDR3: ASSQDRGRVETQY; V: TRBV18; size: .
CDR3: ASSQQGDIQY; V: TRBV4-2; size: many
CDR3: AWRGTGNYGYT; V: TRBV30; size: many
CDR3: SARGVRGEETQY; V: TRBV20-1; size: many
CDR3: ASKTGPGGYGYT; V: TRBV27; size: many
CDR3: ASRANGAETQY; V: TRBV12-3/TRBV12-4; size: many
CDR3: ASSEVTAATNEKLF; V: TRBV10-2; size: .
CDR3: AISESVPGEYQPQH; V: TRBV10-3; size: many
CDR3: VSSFRVPEAF; V: TRBV28; size: many
CDR3: ASSLAGQPQH; V: TRBV28; size: many
CDR3: ASSTPLGTYNEQF; V: TRBV12-3/TRBV12-4; size: .
CDR3: ASSSPGGLNNSPLH; V: TRBV7-9; size: .
CDR3: ASSSGASGTEAF; V: TRBV7-3; size: .
CDR3: ATSDSQGARYGYT; V: TRBV24-1; size: many
CDR3: AISQWEGKEKLF; V: TRBV10-3; size: .
CDR3: ASSFIETDTQY; V: TRBV7-2; size: .
CDR3: ASSQEIWDRGRYEQY; V: TRBV4-3; size: .
CDR3: ASSLGVGTRNQPQH; V: TRBV7-9; size: few
CDR3: ASSWGWDRGGNTIY; V: TRBV5-6; size: .
CDR3: ASSVAGAWETQY; V: TRBV9; size: many
CDR3: ASSLEAGRKKLF; V: TRBV7-9; size: few
CDR3: ASSQGDRVFDQPQH; V: TRBV11-2; size: few
CDR3: ASNLALTYEAF; V: TRBV12-3/TRBV12-4; size: many
CDR3: ASSLDGRYGYT; V: TRBV11-3; size: many
CDR3: ASSLLSENSNQPQH; V: TRBV7-9; size: few
CDR3: SARGRRGGSYEQY; V: TRBV20-1; size: .
CDR3: ASSLVSGRNTGELF; V: TRBV5-1; size: once